The source of this T cell receptor (beta chain) is a study of CD8+ T cells in alopecia areata. Turning to the study itself: Treated patients were given 5 to 10 mg oral tofacitinib twice daily. After 6 to 18 months of tofacitinib, follow-up continued 6 months off drug. Affected scalp percentage determined the severity score of treated patients.

Treatment here: oral pan-JAK inhibitor, 5-10 mg twice daily. Notes on the study in general: With tofacitinib ongoing, many expanded lesional clones persisted in both scalp and blood.

Extraction of RNA preceded its reverse transcription into cDNA, which served as the sequencing template. The method was immunoSEQ multiplex PCR; TCRdb's version includes in-frame clones alone and lacks a portion of them. The data show approximately 130,000 clones, with roughly 57% seen just once and roughly 5% held by the top ten. The trim removed 8 bases at V and 1 base at J, leaving 4 bases unmatched. Per the germline V gene, CDR1 is MNHEY and CDR2 is SVGAGI. This CDR3 has 13 residues. A word on this clone: The antigen is unknown.

The clonotype was recovered from a human donor with alopecia areata. The chain has TRBV6-5 and TRBJ1-1; 7 positions match TRBD1. The material was CD4+ T cells sorted from blood, obtained at week 4, from a patient treated with tofacitinib. CDR3 protein: CASGRDRNTEAFF. DNA for the CDR3: TGTGCCAGCGGAAGGGACAGGAACACTGAAGCTTTCTTT.